The present entry profiles one TCR beta chain with its context. Its antigen is not identified. These data are taken from a study of cytomegalovirus exposure and HLA in healthy donors. Study-level points and caveats: About 87% or about 30% of the time was how often most TCR beta V segments were productive, according to an earlier analysis.

Germline CDR1 MGHRA, CDR2 YSYEKL. This CDR3 contains 11 residues. V gave up 10 bases and J gave up 2 bases, with 5 bases separating them. The PCR employed 60 Vbeta primers together with 13 Jbeta primers. Profiling relied on immunoSEQ multiplex PCR, and the TCRdb table lists in-frame clones only, not all of them. Of 150,000 to 200,000 clones in the sample, approximately 77% are singletons; the top ten hold roughly 7.4%. Sequencing input: PBMCs. The chain recombines TRBV4-1 with TRBJ2-2, with D unclear. The clonotype originates from a male donor in good health and CMV-seropositive. This CDR3 is CATSNTGELFF. For the CDR3, the DNA is TGCGCCACCTCTAACACCGGGGAGCTGTTTTTT.